A selection of T cell receptor beta chains follows, all from one sample in a study of T cells in localized non-small cell lung cancer. The repertoire was sequenced with immunoSEQ multiplex PCR; TCRdb's copy has only in-frame clones and lacks some. The table lists 60,000 to 75,000 clones, roughly 76% of them singletons, with 4.7% in the top ten. The sample in question was PBMCs, obtained before any cancer treatment. The source of these receptors is a man aged 35-75 years with stage II lung adenocarcinoma. Each CDR3 is given without its conserved first and last residue. The order of the fields is J gene, V gene, CDR3 protein.

>TRBJ2-7|TRBV7-6
ASSLGMGQY
>TRBJ2-1|TRBV10-2
ASSGTNGNEQF
>TRBJ2-3|TRBV6-1
AGGEGSTDTQY
>TRBJ1-1|TRBV19
ASSGQGRTEAF
>TRBJ1-2|TRBV18
ASSLGTGGGYT
>TRBJ1-2|TRBV2
ASSSKKGSVYGYT
>TRBJ1-1|TRBV6-1
ASSKDGGLTEAF
>TRBJ2-7|TRBV5-6
ASSFEGEQY
>TRBJ2-1|TRBV5-1
ASSSSEEGEQF
>TRBJ1-2|TRBV2
AYLRGGGEDYGYT
>TRBJ1-2|TRBV5-1
ASSWNGGLSGGYT
>TRBJ2-1|TRBV5-1
ASSLETSGSKRQF
>TRBJ2-3|TRBV14
ASSQAWTTDTQY
>TRBJ1-1|TRBV30
AWSAQIKTGEAF
>.|TRBV6-1
ASTRLAGGDEQY
>TRBJ2-7|TRBV11-3
ASSLEPGQTYEQY
>TRBJ2-6|TRBV25-1
ASSEFAGGPGANVLT
>TRBJ1-5|TRBV19
ASRRQGYLDQPQH
>TRBJ2-5|TRBV5-1
ASSLAASLGEGTQY
>TRBJ1-2|TRBV28
ASSYKGYGYT
>TRBJ1-1|TRBV13
ASSFPPIPGNTEAF
>TRBJ2-7|TRBV19
ASSMSQAGPLEQY
>TRBJ2-1|TRBV11-2
ASSLEGGSYNEQF
>TRBJ2-1|TRBV5-1
ASSAHAPPGQGELNEQF